The clone carrying this T cell receptor beta chain showed up just a few times. The antigen is not known. Every bit of the isolated RNA underwent reverse transcription, so sequencing read expressed TCRB transcripts. The study sequenced naive, central memory and regulatory T cell samples to an average of about 3.6 million reads. Sequencing used immunoSEQ multiplex PCR; TCRdb keeps in-frame clones, though not all of them. The sample lists fewer than 400,000 clones, under 8.5% seen once, with less than 0.45% in the top ten. Trimming removed 2 bases from V and 2 bases from J, with 10 bases in between. The CDR3 loop spans 14 amino acids. From germline, CDR1 is KGHSH and CDR2 LQKENI. This sample is part of a study of beta chain features in type 1 diabetes. Study conclusions and caveats: Across patients, naive, central memory and Treg TCRB repertoires exhibited apparently greater similarity than was observed across healthy donors.

Material: central memory CD4+ T cells from blood. The TCR sequence derives from a young woman in good health. V usage is TRBV18 and J usage is TRBJ2-7, with TRBD1 as a possible D gene (5 bases). The CDR3 coding sequence is TGTGCCAGCTCACCAAATCAGGGCACCTACGAGCAGTACTTC. Encoded protein: CASSPNQGTYEQYF.